This record covers a single T cell receptor (beta chain). This sample stems from a study of control samples from healthy donors and cancer patients. Germline V gene sequence: CDR1 SGHAT, CDR2 FQDESV (reference sequence). Between the trimmed V and J ends, which lost 5 bases and 2 bases, there was a span of 15 bases. The CDR3 loop spans 15 amino acids. Assay used: immunoSEQ multiplex PCR; TCRdb lists only in-frame clones, some missing. The table has tens of thousands of clones, approximately 84% seen once. The sequence came from a woman aged 45-65 years in good health. The source material was blood. The V and J genes are TRBV11-1 and TRBJ1-2, with D unclear. CDR3 residues: CASSLTDQGNYGYTF. The CDR3 DNA follows: TGTGCCAGCAGCCTTACAGATCAAGGGAACTATGGCTACACCTTC.